What follows are 8 T cell receptor beta chains derived from one specimen sequenced in a study of T cell changes during pregnancy in multiple sclerosis. Only in-frame clones appear in the TCRdb table, and some are missing; sequencing was by immunoSEQ multiplex PCR. The top ten hold over 4% of the sample, which has around 52,000 clones, approximately 87% seen once. The specimen was peripheral blood from another person, used as feeder cells. These receptors came from a human donor whose cells served as feeder cells for cultures in a pregnancy study.

The chain recombines TRBV5-6 with TRBJ2-2; D is uncertain. V lost 1 base, J lost 6 bases, and 7 bases lay in between. This CDR3 comprises 13 residues. CDR1 and CDR2 from the germline V gene are SGHDT and YYEEEE. The CDR3 region has the DNA TGTGCCAGCAGCTTGCAGATGGCCGGGGAGCTGTTTTTT. Protein sequence: CASSLQMAGELFF.

V is TRBV28 and J is TRBJ1-1; 12 bases are shared with TRBD1. CDR1 and CDR2 from the germline V gene are MDHEN and SYDVKM. CDR3 length: 15 residues. The V gene end was trimmed by 5 bases and the J gene end by 6 bases; junction bases not matched to a gene: 7. Written as DNA, the CDR3 is TGTGCCAGCAGTGCTACGGGACAGGGGGCGGCTGAAGCTTTCTTT. Amino acids: CASSATGQGAAEAFF.

This clone was seen once. This chain links TRBV7-2 with TRBJ1-1; tentatively, D is TRBD1 (5 bases). Germline CDR1 reads SGHTA; CDR2 reads FQGNSA. This CDR3 comprises 14 residues. V shed 1 base and J shed 6 bases, with 12 bases lying between them. The CDR3 reads CASSLDRWDAEAFF. The CDR3 DNA reads as TGTGCCAGCAGCTTAGACCGGTGGGACGCTGAAGCTTTCTTT.

This chain uses TRBV27 with TRBJ1-1, with D possibly being TRBD1 (6 bases). CDR1 and CDR2 (germline): MNHEY, SMNVEV (reference sequence). V was pared by 1 base and J by 0 bases, with 15 bases between. The CDR3 runs 17 residues. The CDR3 loop reads CASSLWPPRDMNTEAFF. CDR3 DNA sequence: TGTGCCAGCAGTTTATGGCCCCCCAGGGACATGAACACTGAAGCTTTCTTT.

This sequence joins TRBV9 and TRBJ1-1; D is perhaps TRBD1 (6 bases). The V and J ends lost 3 bases and 2 bases respectively, with 11 bases between them. This CDR3 contains 14 residues. Germline CDR1 and CDR2: SGDLS and YYNGEE. In DNA form, the CDR3 reads TGTGCCAGCAGCGAGGGGGGGATCAACACTGAAGCTTTCTTT. Translated: CASSEGGINTEAFF.

In its sample, this clone was seen once. V and J are TRBV5-1 and TRBJ2-7, with 8 positions matching TRBD2. Germline loops: CDR1 SGHRS, CDR2 YFSETQ. V lost 4 bases to trimming and J lost 1 base; unmatched junction nucleotides: 4. The CDR3 spans 14 residues. CDR3 sequence reads: CASSLAGTSYEQYF. CDR3 nucleotide sequence: TGCGCCAGCAGCCTAGCGGGTACGTCCTACGAGCAGTACTTC. Based on the CDR3 plus reference TRBV5-1 and TRBJ2-7, the full variable domain is KAGVTQTPRYLIKTRGQQVTLSCSPISGHRSVSWYQQTPGQGLQFLFEYFSETQRNKGNFPGRFSGRQFSNSRSEMNVSTLELGDSALYLCASSLAGTSYEQYFGPGTRLTVT.

J is TRBJ1-2 and V is TRBV19, with TRBD1 identical over 7 bases. The CDR3 spans 13 residues. Per the germline V gene, CDR1 is LNHDA and CDR2 is SQIVND (reference sequence). Trimming took 5 bases from V and 5 from J; bases not matched to a gene: 5. The CDR3 DNA sequence: TGTGCCAGTAGTCCCAGGGACAGTTATGGCTACACCTTC. It translates to CASSPRDSYGYTF.

The chain couples TRBV6-5 to TRBJ1-2; no firm D call. The V and J ends lost 2 bases and 1 base respectively, with 2 bases between them. The CDR3 runs to 12 residues. Looked up from germline, CDR1 is MNHEY and CDR2 is SVGAGI. CDR3 sequence (DNA): TGTGCCAGCAGTTACAGTAACTATGGCTACACCTTC. Translation gives CASSYSNYGYTF.